Below are 24 T cell receptor beta chains sequenced from a single sample in a study of T cells in Graves' hyperthyroidism and ophthalmopathy. The TCR beta CDR3 regions underwent amplification using RNA transcripts as the source. RT-PCR in the first round (using the HTBI primer set) targeted the TCR CDR3. In TCRdb, the multiplex PCR reads were re-called with MiXCR into one record per CDR3 protein. The sample shows fewer than 650,000 distinct CDR3 sequences, 11% to 15% of them seen only once. What was sequenced was blood. The source of these receptors is a woman in her late teens or twenties with Graves' ophthalmopathy.

This clonotype was counted only a few times. This chain links TRBV10-3 with TRBJ1-1; D is ambiguous. CDR3 length equals 14 residues. Deletions cut 1 base from V and 7 bases from J, with 13 bases between. The germline gives CDR1 ENHRY, CDR2 SYGVKD. The chain's CDR3 is CAISEYSGEIEAFF. CDR3 bases: TGTGCCATCAGTGAGTATTCCGGGGAGATTGAAGCTTTCTTT.

This clonotype was observed at least ten times. This chain joins TRBV6-1 and TRBJ2-5; possibly TRBD2 for D (6 bases). Germline V gives CDR1 MNHNS, CDR2 SASEGT. V was clipped by 2 bases and J by 2 bases, with 12 bases between them. The CDR3 spans 15 residues. The CDR3 loop is CASSEKGRPQETQYF. In DNA form, the CDR3 reads TGTGCCAGCAGTGAAAAGGGGAGGCCTCAAGAGACCCAGTACTTC.

This clonotype was seen many times. The DNA for the CDR3 is TGCGCCAGCAGTGCTCAGGGGCGAGAGACCCAGTACTTC. It is translated as CASSAQGRETQYF. The chain joins TRBV10-2 to TRBJ2-5; tentatively, D is TRBD1 (6 bases). The V end lost 4 bases, the J end lost 4 bases, and 10 bases lay between the germline ends. Germline-derived CDR1 and CDR2 are WSHSY and SAAADI. The CDR3 is 13 residues long.

This chain connects TRBV29-1 to TRBJ2-2, with a weak D call TRBD2 (6 bases). Germline V lookup: CDR1 SQVTM, CDR2 ANQGSEA. The CDR3 is 16 residues long. The V and J ends lost 2 bases and 3 bases respectively, with 16 bases between them. The CDR3 coding sequence is TGCAGCGTTGAAAAGGAGGAGGGAACAGACACCGGGGAGCTGTTTTTT. Translating it yields CSVEKEEGTDTGELFF.

There are a few counts of this clonotype. In DNA, the CDR3 is TGTGCCGTCAAGGGGACGGTCCGGGACACCGGGGAGCTGTTTTTT. It is translated as CAVKGTVRDTGELFF. This sequence joins TRBV11-3 and TRBJ2-2; D might be TRBD1 or TRBD2, each matching 5 bases. The CDR3 is 15 residues long. Germline V gene sequence: CDR1 SGHNT, CDR2 YENEEA. Trimming stripped 11 bases from V and 3 bases from J, with 19 bases between.

This clonotype was counted at least ten times. The CDR3 protein is CASGLVSFGETQYF. The CDR3 region has the DNA TGTGCTAGTGGTTTGGTATCGTTCGGGGAGACCCAGTACTTC. The chain couples TRBV12-5 to TRBJ2-5; D is uncertain. The CDR3 runs to 14 residues. CDR1 is LGHNT and CDR2 is FRNRAP in the germline V gene. V dropped 0 bases and J dropped 5 bases, with 10 bases sitting between them.

This chain links TRBV20-1 with TRBJ2-1, with 12 nucleotides matching TRBD2. There are 14 residues in the CDR3. Trimming removed 0 bases from V and 8 bases from J; junction bases left unmatched: 2. The germline V gene has CDR1 DFQATT and CDR2 SNEGSKA (reference sequence). The CDR3 DNA sequence: TGCAGTGCTAGAGAGGGACTAGCGGGTTATGAGCAGTTCTTC. It yields the protein CSAREGLAGYEQFF.

This clonotype was seen ten or more times. DNA of the CDR3: TGTGCCAGCAGTCCACTTAGTCTTTGGACTAACGAGCAGTACTTC. It translates to CASSPLSLWTNEQYF. The J gene is TRBJ2-7, the V gene TRBV28, with D perhaps TRBD2 (6 bases). Germline assignment: CDR1 MDHEN and CDR2 SYDVKM. Trimming shortened V by 5 bases and J by 5 bases, and 19 bases separated the two germline ends. This CDR3 comprises 15 residues.

This clonotype occurred many times. Compared with germline, one end of the junction differs, possibly owing to a read error. This rearrangement joins TRBV2 to TRBJ1-4, with D perhaps TRBD1 (6 bases). The germline V gene has CDR1 SNHLY and CDR2 FYNNEI. This CDR3 spans 15 amino acids. The DNA for the CDR3 is TGTGCCAGCGGTGACTTACAGGGAGCTAATGAAAAACTGTTTTTT. This codes for CASGDLQGANEKLFF.

This clonotype was counted ten times or more. The chain has TRBV12-3 or TRBV12-4 and TRBJ1-3; no clear D. Trimming took 5 bases from V and 5 from J, leaving 13 bases between them. This CDR3 has 14 amino acids. The CDR3 DNA follows: TGTGCCAGCAGTCAGTCCGACGGTAGAAACACCATATATTTT. It encodes CASSQSDGRNTIYF.

The table lists this clonotype with many counts. The chain couples TRBV12-3 or TRBV12-4 to TRBJ1-2; D call uncertain. This CDR3 spans 13 amino acids. V dropped 7 bases and J dropped 3 bases, with 12 bases sitting between them. CDR3 loop: CASTSGEHYGYTF. Here the CDR3 DNA reads TGTGCCAGCACTTCCGGGGAACACTATGGCTACACCTTC.

Many counts were recorded for this clonotype. V is TRBV24-1 and J is TRBJ1-5, with D tentatively TRBD1 (5 bases). The V and J ends lost 5 bases and 7 bases respectively, with 17 bases between them. Germline V lookup: CDR1 KGHDR, CDR2 SFDVKD. This CDR3 contains 15 residues. The CDR3 region is CATSVGGGRRQPQHF. CDR3 DNA sequence: TGTGCCACCAGTGTCGGGGGGGGACGCCGACAGCCCCAGCATTTT.

This clonotype was observed at least ten times. The J gene is TRBJ1-2, the V gene TRBV3-1; 7 bases line up with TRBD1. Germline CDR1 reads LGHDT; CDR2 reads YNNKEL (reference sequence). V lost 4 bases and J lost 8; bases outside the gene matches: 13. The CDR3 is made up of 15 amino acids. This chain's CDR3 is CASSLQGVGSVGYTF. The CDR3 DNA sequence: TGTGCCAGCAGCCTGCAGGGGGTTGGATCCGTCGGCTACACCTTC.

This clonotype was found a few times. This rearrangement joins TRBV12-3 or TRBV12-4 to TRBJ1-2, with 10 bases identical to TRBD1. The V segment lost 1 base and the J segment 3 bases; nucleotides outside the gene matches: 5. The CDR3 has 16 residues. The CDR3 nucleotides are TGTGCCAGCAGTTTAGGGGACAGGGGAATCGACTATGGCTACACCTTC. Translation: CASSLGDRGIDYGYTF.

The sample holds many counts of this clonotype. The rearrangement links TRBV5-6 to TRBJ2-1; D remains ambiguous. Germline V CDR1 and CDR2: SGHDT, YYEEEE. This CDR3 spans 14 amino acids. The germline V and J ends were trimmed by 5 bases and 9 bases, with 18 bases remaining between them. DNA for the CDR3: TGTGCCAGCAGTCCCCCGCTTGATTTCATTGAGCAGTTCTTC. This encodes CASSPPLDFIEQFF.

There are many counts of this clonotype. V is TRBV28 and J is TRBJ2-7; 7 nucleotides match TRBD1. This CDR3 is built from 16 residues. Germline V gives CDR1 MDHEN, CDR2 SYDVKM. V lost 5 bases and J lost 2; bases outside the gene matches: 12. The CDR3 loop reads CASSPEGQQGAYEQYF. CDR3 sequence (DNA): TGTGCCAGCAGTCCCGAGGGACAGCAGGGGGCCTACGAGCAGTACTTC.

This clonotype was seen only a few times. This chain joins TRBV4-2 and TRBJ1-4, with 8 bases lining up with TRBD1. The trim removed 1 base at V and 8 bases at J, leaving 6 bases unmatched. Germline loops: CDR1 LGHNA, CDR2 YNFKEQ. The CDR3 extends over 15 amino acids. For the CDR3, the DNA is TGTGCCAGCAGCCAAGGCAGGGGGCGGGAGGAAAAACTGTTTTTT. It translates to CASSQGRGREEKLFF.

This clonotype was counted ten times or more. This chain joins TRBV2 and TRBJ1-3, with unresolved D. The V end was cut by 3 bases, the J end by 0 bases, with 9 bases between. Germline CDR1 and CDR2: SNHLY and FYNNEI. There are 15 residues in the CDR3. As DNA, the CDR3 is TGTGCCAGCAGTGATACAGCTAGCTCTGGAAACACCATATATTTT. Its translation is CASSDTASSGNTIYF.

As to this clonotype: This may be a read error, as it is one base from a much larger clone. The chain couples TRBV29-1 to TRBJ2-1, with TRBD2 identical over 7 bases. The length of the CDR3 is 14 residues. Germline-derived CDR1 and CDR2 are SQVTM and ANQGSEA. V lost 5 bases to trimming and J lost 4 bases; unmatched junction nucleotides: 8. CDR3 in DNA: TGCAGCGTTAAACGCGGGAGAGGGTACAATGAGCAGTTCTTC. This encodes CSVKRGRGYNEQFF.

This clonotype appeared a few times. The chain carries TRBV29-1 and TRBJ2-1; 8 nucleotides align to TRBD2. Germline V gene data show CDR1 as SQVTM and CDR2 as ANQGSEA. CDR3 size: 13 residues. Unmatched junction bases numbered 5, after V lost 6 bases and J lost 4 bases. The CDR3 DNA follows: TGCAGCGTCCGGGGGGGCAGGTACAATGAGCAGTTCTTC. Its translation: CSVRGGRYNEQFF.

This clonotype showed up many times. V gene TRBV28 combines with J gene TRBJ2-1; TRBD2 matches at 9 bases. This CDR3 comprises 14 residues. CDR1 is MDHEN and CDR2 is SYDVKM in the germline V gene. The V segment lost 3 bases and the J segment 10 bases; nucleotides outside the gene matches: 7. CDR3 DNA: TGTGCCAGCAGTTTTAAAGCTAGCGGGGTCGAGCAGTTCTTC. It translates to CASSFKASGVEQFF.

The chain links TRBV27 to TRBJ1-4; no definite D call. The CDR3 has 13 amino acids. In germline, CDR1 is MNHEY, CDR2 SMNVEV (reference sequence). The ends were cut back, 3 bases at V and 8 bases at J, with 10 bases in the middle. CDR3: CASSFEVGEKLFF. The CDR3 nucleotides are TGTGCCAGCAGTTTCGAGGTGGGCGAAAAACTGTTTTTT.

Many counts were recorded for this clonotype. The rearrangement uses TRBV5-1 and TRBJ2-1; 10 bases are shared with TRBD2. CDR3 length equals 17 residues. The V gene's germline CDR1 is SGHRS and CDR2 YFSETQ. Losses at the gene ends were 6 bases for V and 5 bases for J; bases not matched to a gene: 14. The CDR3 DNA sequence: TGCGCCAGCACGAGGGAATGGGAACTAGCGGGACACAATGAGCAGTTCTTC. This encodes CASTREWELAGHNEQFF.

There are many counts of this clonotype. The CDR3 region is CARGQAYEQYF. DNA of the CDR3: TGTGCCAGGGGACAGGCCTACGAGCAGTACTTC. The chain recombines TRBV11-3 with TRBJ2-7; 8 bases fit TRBD1. V lost 9 bases and J lost 2; bases outside the gene matches: 0. The CDR3 length is 11 residues. The germline CDR1 and CDR2 sequences are SGHNT and YENEEA. The entire variable domain, with the rest obtained from reference TRBV11-3 and TRBJ2-7, is as follows: EAGVVQSPRYKIIEKKQPVAFWCNPISGHNTLYWYLQNLGQGPELLIRYENEEAVDDSQLPKDRFSAERLKGVDSTLKIQPAELGDSAVYLCARGQAYEQYFGPGTRLTVT.